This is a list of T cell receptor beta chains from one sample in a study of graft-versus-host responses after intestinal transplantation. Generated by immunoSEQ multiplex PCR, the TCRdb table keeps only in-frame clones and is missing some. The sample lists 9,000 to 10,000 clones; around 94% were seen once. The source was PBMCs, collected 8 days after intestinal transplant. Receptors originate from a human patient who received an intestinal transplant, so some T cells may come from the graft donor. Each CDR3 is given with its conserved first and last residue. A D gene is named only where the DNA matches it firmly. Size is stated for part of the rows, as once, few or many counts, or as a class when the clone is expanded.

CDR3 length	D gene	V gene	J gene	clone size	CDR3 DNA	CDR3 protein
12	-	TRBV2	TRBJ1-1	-	TGTGCCAGCAGTGAGCGGACGAGCGTGGCTTTCTTT	CASSERTSVAFF
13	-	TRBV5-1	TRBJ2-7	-	TGCGCCAGCAGCGTGGGTTTTAACTACGAGCAGTACTTC	CASSVGFNYEQYF
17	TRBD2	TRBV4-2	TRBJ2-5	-	TGTGCCAGCAGCCAAGATATGTTAGCGGGGGGCCAAGAGACCCAGTACTTC	CASSQDMLAGGQETQYF
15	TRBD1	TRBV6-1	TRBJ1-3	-	TGTGCCAGCAGCGCCGGGACAGGGACTGGAAACACCATATATTTT	CASSAGTGTGNTIYF
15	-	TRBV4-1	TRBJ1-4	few	TGCGCCAGCAGCCAAGACAGGGCCCCTAATGAAAAACTGTTTTTT	CASSQDRAPNEKLFF
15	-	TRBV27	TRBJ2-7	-	TGTGCCAGCGGATCCACAGGGACTCCCGACTACGAGCAGTACTTC	CASGSTGTPDYEQYF
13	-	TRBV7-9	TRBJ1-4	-	TGTGCCAGCAGCCCTGCCCTTAATGAAAAACTGTTTTTT	CASSPALNEKLFF
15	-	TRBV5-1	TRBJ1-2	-	TGCGCCAGCAGCCCCAGCCCCGGGGGGGACTATGGCTACACCTTC	CASSPSPGGDYGYTF
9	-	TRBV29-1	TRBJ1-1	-	TGCACTGGGCGGACTGAAGCTTTCTTT	CTGRTEAFF
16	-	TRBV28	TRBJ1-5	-	TGTGCCAGCAGTTTATTGTCAGGGAAGGGTAGTCAGCCCCAGCATTTT	CASSLLSGKGSQPQHF
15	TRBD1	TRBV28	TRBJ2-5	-	TGTGCCAGCAGTACACGAAATCCGGGACAGGAGACCCAGTACTTC	CASSTRNPGQETQYF
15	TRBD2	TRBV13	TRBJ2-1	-	TGTGCCAGCAGCTTGTGGACTAGCGCAAACAATGAGCAGTTCTTC	CASSLWTSANNEQFF
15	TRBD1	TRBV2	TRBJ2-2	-	TGTGCCAGCAGTGCGAGACAGGGGGGCACCGGGGAGCTGTTTTTT	CASSARQGGTGELFF
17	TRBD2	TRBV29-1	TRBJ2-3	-	TGCAGCGTTGAAGAGGGGACTAGCGGGATATTCACAGATACGCAGTATTTT	CSVEEGTSGIFTDTQYF
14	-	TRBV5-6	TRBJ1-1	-	TGTGCCAGCAGCCCCGGGCAGGGGCACACTGAAGCTTTCTTT	CASSPGQGHTEAFF
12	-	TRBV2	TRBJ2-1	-	TGTGCCAGCAGTGGGCTTAACAATGAGCAGTTCTTC	CASSGLNNEQFF
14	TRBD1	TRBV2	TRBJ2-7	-	TGTGCCAGCAGTACAGGGGGAGTTGGCTACGAGCAGTACTTC	CASSTGGVGYEQYF
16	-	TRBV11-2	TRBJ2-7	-	TGTGCCAGCAGCCCCCAGACAGGCGGCCCCCTCTACGAGCAGTACTTC	CASSPQTGGPLYEQYF
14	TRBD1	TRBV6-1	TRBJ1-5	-	TGTGCCAGCAGTGTCTGGACAGGGAAGCAGCCCCAGCATTTT	CASSVWTGKQPQHF
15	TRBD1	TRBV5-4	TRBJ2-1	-	TGTGCCAGCAGTCCCGGGACAGGGTCGTTTAATGAGCAGTTCTTC	CASSPGTGSFNEQFF
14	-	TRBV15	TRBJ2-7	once	TGTGCCACCAGCCCGGGACACCTTATATACGAGCAGTACTTC	CATSPGHLIYEQYF
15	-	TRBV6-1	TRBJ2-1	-	TGTGCCAGCAGCACCTCTGGGGGGACCTACAATGAGCAGTTCTTC	CASSTSGGTYNEQFF
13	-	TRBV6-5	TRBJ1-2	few	TGTGCCAGGTGCCCGGCCGGGTGCTATGGCTACACCTTC	CARCPAGCYGYTF
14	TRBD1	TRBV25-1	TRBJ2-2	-	TGTGCCAGCAGTGGACAGGGCGTCACCGGGGAGCTGTTTTTT	CASSGQGVTGELFF
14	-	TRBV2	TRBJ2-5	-	TGTGCCAGCAGTGGGAACAGGGTTGGAGAGACCCAGTACTTC	CASSGNRVGETQYF
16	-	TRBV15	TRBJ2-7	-	TGTGCCACCAGCGGCGAGGGATTGGGAAGCTCCTACGAGCAGTACTTC	CATSGEGLGSSYEQYF
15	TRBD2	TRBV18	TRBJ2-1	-	TGTGCCAGCTCACCGGGACTAGCGGGAGAGCCGGGAAGGTTCTTC	CASSPGLAGEPGRFF
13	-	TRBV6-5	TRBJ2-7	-	TGTGCCAGCAGTTACCTCCGGGGCTACGAGCAGTACTTC	CASSYLRGYEQYF
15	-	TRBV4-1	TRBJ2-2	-	TGCGCCAGCAGCCAGCGAGGACTCCTCACCGGGGAGCTGTTTTTT	CASSQRGLLTGELFF
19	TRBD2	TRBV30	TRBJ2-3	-	TGTGCCTGGAGTGGGACGGTTTTGAGTAGCGGGGGAAGCACAGATACGCAGTATTTT	CAWSGTVLSSGGSTDTQYF
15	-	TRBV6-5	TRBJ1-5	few	TGTGCCAGCAGTTACAGCGGGGCCGGGAATCAGCCCCAGCATTTT	CASSYSGAGNQPQHF
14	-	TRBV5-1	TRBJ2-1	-	TGCGCCAGCAGCTGGGAATCGTCCTACAATGAGCAGTTCTTC	CASSWESSYNEQFF
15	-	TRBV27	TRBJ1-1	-	TGTGCCAGCAGCACTGACAGGCTTCTGAACACTGAAGCTTTCTTT	CASSTDRLLNTEAFF
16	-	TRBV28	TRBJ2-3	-	TGTGCCAGCAGCTCCTCGCACTTAACCGGCACAGATACGCAGTATTTT	CASSSSHLTGTDTQYF
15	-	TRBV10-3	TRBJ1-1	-	TGTGCCATCAGTGATCCGACCTCGGGAAACACTGAAGCTTTCTTT	CAISDPTSGNTEAFF
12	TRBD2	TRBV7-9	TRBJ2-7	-	TGTGCCAGCAGCGCTAGCGGGTACGAGCAGTACTTC	CASSASGYEQYF
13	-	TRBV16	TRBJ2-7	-	TGTGCCAGCAGCAAGGACCGTGCCTACGAGCAGTACTTC	CASSKDRAYEQYF
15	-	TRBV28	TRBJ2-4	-	TGTGCCAGCTGCGCGGTGCTCTCGCCCAAAAACATTCAGTACTTC	CASCAVLSPKNIQYF
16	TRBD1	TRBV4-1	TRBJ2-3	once	TGCGCCAGCAGCTTTCGGACAGGGCAGTCCACAGATACGCAGTATTTT	CASSFRTGQSTDTQYF
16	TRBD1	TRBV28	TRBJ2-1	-	TGTGCCAGCAGTTTACTAGGCAGGGGGCCTTACAATGAGCAGTTCTTC	CASSLLGRGPYNEQFF
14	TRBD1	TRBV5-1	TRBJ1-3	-	TGCGCCAGCAGCGATGGGACAGCTGGAAACACCATATATTTT	CASSDGTAGNTIYF
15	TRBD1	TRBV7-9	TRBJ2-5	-	TGTGCCAGCAGCTTCGGGACAGGGTCTCAAGAGACCCAGTACTTC	CASSFGTGSQETQYF
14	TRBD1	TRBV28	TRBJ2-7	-	TGTGCCAGCAGTCCAGGACAGGGTGGCTACGAGCAGTACTTC	CASSPGQGGYEQYF
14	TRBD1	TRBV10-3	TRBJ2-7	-	TGTGCCATCAGTGGGACAGGGGTCTCCTACGAGCAGTACTTC	CAISGTGVSYEQYF
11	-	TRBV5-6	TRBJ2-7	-	TGTGCAAGCAGCCACTCCTACGAGCAGTACTTC	CASSHSYEQYF
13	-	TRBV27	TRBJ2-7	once	TGTGCCAGCAGTACCACCATAACCTACGAGCAGTACTTC	CASSTTITYEQYF
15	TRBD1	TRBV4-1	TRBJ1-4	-	TGCGCCAGCAGCCAAGAGCGACAGGGTAATGAAAAACTGTTTTTT	CASSQERQGNEKLFF
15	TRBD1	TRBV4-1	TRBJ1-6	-	TGCGCCAGCAGCAAAGGACAGGACTATAATTCACCCCTCCACTTT	CASSKGQDYNSPLHF
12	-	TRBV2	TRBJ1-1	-	TGTGCCAGGGGGGTAAAGGAGACTGAAGCTTTCTTT	CARGVKETEAFF